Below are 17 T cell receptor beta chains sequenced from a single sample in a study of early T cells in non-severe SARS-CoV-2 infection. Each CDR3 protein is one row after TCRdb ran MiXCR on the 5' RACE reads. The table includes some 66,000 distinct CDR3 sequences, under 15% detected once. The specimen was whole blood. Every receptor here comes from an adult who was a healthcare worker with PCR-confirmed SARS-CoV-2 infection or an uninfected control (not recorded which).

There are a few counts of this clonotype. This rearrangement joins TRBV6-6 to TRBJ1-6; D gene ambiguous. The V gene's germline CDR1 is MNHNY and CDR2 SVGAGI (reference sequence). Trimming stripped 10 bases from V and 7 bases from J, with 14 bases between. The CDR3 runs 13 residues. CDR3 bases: TGTGCCACCACTAGGACCGGGAATTCACCCCTCCACTTT. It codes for CATTRTGNSPLHF.

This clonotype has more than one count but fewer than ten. The CDR3 bases are TGTGCCAGCAGCGCGGCGGGGTCCTGGGTAGGGGAGCTGTTTTTT. Encoded protein: CASSAAGSWVGELFF. The chain couples TRBV7-9 to TRBJ2-2; possible D gene TRBD2, 6 bases. Germline V gene sequence: CDR1 SEHNR, CDR2 FQNEAQ (reference sequence). Trimming shortened V by 5 bases and J by 8 bases, and 18 bases separated the two germline ends. This CDR3 is 15 amino acids long.

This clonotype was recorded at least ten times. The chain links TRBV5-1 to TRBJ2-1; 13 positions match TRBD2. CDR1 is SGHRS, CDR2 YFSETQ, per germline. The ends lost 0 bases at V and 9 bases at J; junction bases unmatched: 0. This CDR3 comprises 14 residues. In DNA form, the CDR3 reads TGCGCCAGCAGCTTGGGACTAGCGGGAGGTGAGCAGTTCTTC. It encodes CASSLGLAGGEQFF.

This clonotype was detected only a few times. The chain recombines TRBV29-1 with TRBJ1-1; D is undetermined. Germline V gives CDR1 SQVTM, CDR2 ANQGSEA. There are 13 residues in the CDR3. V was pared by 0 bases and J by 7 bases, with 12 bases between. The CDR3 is CSVEDFTRVEAFF. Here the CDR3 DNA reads TGCAGCGTTGAAGACTTTACGCGGGTTGAAGCTTTCTTT.

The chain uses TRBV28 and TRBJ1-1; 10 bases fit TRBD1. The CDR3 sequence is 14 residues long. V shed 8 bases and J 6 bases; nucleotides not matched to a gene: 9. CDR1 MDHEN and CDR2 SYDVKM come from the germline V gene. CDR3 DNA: TGTGCCAGCGAACGCCACGGACAGGGGGCTGAAGCTTTCTTT. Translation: CASERHGQGAEAFF. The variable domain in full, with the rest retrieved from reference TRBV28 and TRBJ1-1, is DVKVTQSSRYLVKRTGEKVFLECVQDMDHENMFWYRQDPGLGLRLIYFSYDVKMKEKGDIPEGYSVSREKKERFSLILESASTNQTSMYLCASERHGQGAEAFFGQGTRLTVV.

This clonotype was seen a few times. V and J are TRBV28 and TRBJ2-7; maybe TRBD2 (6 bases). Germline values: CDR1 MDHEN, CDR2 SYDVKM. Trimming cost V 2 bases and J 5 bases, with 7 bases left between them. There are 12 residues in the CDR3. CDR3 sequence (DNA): TGTGCCAGCAGTTTAGGGGGGAACGAGCAGTACTTC. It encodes CASSLGGNEQYF.

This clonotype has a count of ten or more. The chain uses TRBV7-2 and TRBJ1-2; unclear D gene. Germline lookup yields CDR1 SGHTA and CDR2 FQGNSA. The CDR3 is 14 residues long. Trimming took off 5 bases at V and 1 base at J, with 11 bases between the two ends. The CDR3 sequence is CASSPRQSNYGYTF. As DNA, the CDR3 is TGTGCCAGCAGCCCACGGCAAAGTAACTATGGCTACACCTTC.

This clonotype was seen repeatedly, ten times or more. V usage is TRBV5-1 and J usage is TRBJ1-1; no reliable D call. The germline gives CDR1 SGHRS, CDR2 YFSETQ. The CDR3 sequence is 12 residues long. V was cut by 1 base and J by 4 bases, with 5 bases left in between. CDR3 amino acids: CASSLIATEAFF. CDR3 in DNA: TGCGCCAGCAGCTTGATCGCCACTGAAGCTTTCTTT. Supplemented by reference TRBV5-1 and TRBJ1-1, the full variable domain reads KAGVTQTPRYLIKTRGQQVTLSCSPISGHRSVSWYQQTPGQGLQFLFEYFSETQRNKGNFPGRFSGRQFSNSRSEMNVSTLELGDSALYLCASSLIATEAFFGQGTRLTVV.

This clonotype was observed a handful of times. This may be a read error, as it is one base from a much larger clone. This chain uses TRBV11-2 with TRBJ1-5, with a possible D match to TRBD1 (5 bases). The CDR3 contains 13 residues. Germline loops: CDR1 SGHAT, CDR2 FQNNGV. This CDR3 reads CVSSGTISQPQHF. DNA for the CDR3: TGTGTCAGCAGCGGGACCATAAGTCAGCCCCAGCATTTT.

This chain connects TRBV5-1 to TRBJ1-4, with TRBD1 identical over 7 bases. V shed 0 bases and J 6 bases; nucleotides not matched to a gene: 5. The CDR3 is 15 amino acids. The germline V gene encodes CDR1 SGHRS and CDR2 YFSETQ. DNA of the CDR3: TGCGCCAGCAGCTTGGGGACCAGGGGGGATGAAAAACTGTTTTTT. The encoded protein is CASSLGTRGDEKLFF.

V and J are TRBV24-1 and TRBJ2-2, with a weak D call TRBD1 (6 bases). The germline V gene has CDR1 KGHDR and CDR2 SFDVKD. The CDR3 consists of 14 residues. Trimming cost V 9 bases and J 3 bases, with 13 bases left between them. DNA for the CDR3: TGTGCCACCCGGGGACATACGGACACCGGGGAGCTGTTTTTT. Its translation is CATRGHTDTGELFF.

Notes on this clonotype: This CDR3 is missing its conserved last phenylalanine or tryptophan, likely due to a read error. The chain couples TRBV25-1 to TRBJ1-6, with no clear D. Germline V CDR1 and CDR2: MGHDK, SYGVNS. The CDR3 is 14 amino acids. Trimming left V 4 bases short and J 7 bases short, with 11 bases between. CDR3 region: CASSVRAGNSPLHV. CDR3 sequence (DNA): TGTGCCAGCAGTGTTCGGGCGGGGAATTCACCCCTCCACGTT.

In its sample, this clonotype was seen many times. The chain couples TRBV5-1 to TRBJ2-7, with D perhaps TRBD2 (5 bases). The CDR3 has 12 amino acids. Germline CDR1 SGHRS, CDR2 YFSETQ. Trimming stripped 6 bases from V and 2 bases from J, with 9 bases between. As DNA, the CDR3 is TGCGCCAGCACCGGGGTAACCTACGAGCAGTACTTC. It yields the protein CASTGVTYEQYF. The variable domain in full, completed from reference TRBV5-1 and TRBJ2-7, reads KAGVTQTPRYLIKTRGQQVTLSCSPISGHRSVSWYQQTPGQGLQFLFEYFSETQRNKGNFPGRFSGRQFSNSRSEMNVSTLELGDSALYLCASTGVTYEQYFGPGTRLTVT.

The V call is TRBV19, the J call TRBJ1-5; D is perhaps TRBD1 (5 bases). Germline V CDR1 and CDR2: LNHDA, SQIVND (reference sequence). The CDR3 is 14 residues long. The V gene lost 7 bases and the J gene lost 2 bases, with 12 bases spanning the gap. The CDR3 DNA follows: TGTGCCAGTAAATCCAGGGTGGGCAATCAGCCCCAGCATTTT. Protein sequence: CASKSRVGNQPQHF.

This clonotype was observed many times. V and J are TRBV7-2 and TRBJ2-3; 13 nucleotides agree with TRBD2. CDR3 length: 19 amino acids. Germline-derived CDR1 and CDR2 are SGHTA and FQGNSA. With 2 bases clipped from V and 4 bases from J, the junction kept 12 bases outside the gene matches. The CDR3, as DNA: TGTGCCAGCAGCTTAACTAGCGGGAGGGCCCCCGGACCGGCAGATACGCAGTATTTT. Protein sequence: CASSLTSGRAPGPADTQYF.

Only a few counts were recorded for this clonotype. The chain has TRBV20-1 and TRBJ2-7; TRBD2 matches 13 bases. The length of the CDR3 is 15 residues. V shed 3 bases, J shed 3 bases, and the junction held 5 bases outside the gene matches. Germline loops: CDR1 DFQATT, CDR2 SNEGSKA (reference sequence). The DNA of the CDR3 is TGCAGTGCTAGCGCTACTAGCGGGGGGGACTACGAGCAGTACTTC. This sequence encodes CSASATSGGDYEQYF.

The CDR3 DNA follows: TGTGCCAGCAGCTTAGATCCGGCCACCTACGAGCAGTACTTC. It yields the protein CASSLDPATYEQYF. The V gene is TRBV7-6, the J gene TRBJ2-7; D remains unclear. Germline V gene data show CDR1 as SGHVS and CDR2 as FNYEAQ. Trimming removed 1 base from V and 2 bases from J, with 9 bases in between. The CDR3 is 14 amino acids.